This T cell receptor (beta chain) appears in the sequencing data of a study of cytomegalovirus exposure and HLA in healthy donors. The V and J ends lost 11 bases and 4 bases respectively, with 18 bases between them. CDR3 size: 14 residues. Germline V gives CDR1 ENHRY, CDR2 SYGVKD. The study, taken as a whole, reports: Exclusion as indistinguishable affected some V segments, including TRBV6-2 and TRBV6-3.

Use of 60 Vbeta and 13 Jbeta primers characterized the PCR. The assay was immunoSEQ multiplex PCR, and TCRdb's table has in-frame clones only and misses some. The sample lists tens of thousands of clones, 60% to 80% occurring once. For this clone: Its antigen remains unknown.

The J gene is TRBJ1-3, the V gene TRBV10-3; TRBD1 is a possible D gene (5 bases). Sequencing was done on a sample of PBMCs. This TCR was recovered from a young man in good health and CMV-seronegative. The CDR3 DNA reads as TGTGCCGTCTCTTCCAGGGAATCGGGAAACACCATATATTTT. Translating gives CAVSSRESGNTIYF.